One and the same sample provided the 22 T cell receptor beta chains below, sequenced in a study of cytotoxic CD8 clonotypes in ibrutinib-treated CLL listed by TCRdb under 2021. The sample's time point label, in plain terms: progressive disease on ibrutinib. Library method: the immunoSEQ multiplex PCR assay. As stored in TCRdb, this immuneACCESS dataset retains in-frame rearrangements with V and J assigned. A fraction of the clones does not appear; measured against another copy, unresolved V genes explain less than half of the discrepancy, and the remainder lacks a known reason. For this sample there are over 250,000 clones; 65% to 85% appear just once. About 5.3% of the sample rests with the top ten. Specimen: PBMCs, collected at disease progression, from a patient treated with ibrutinib. These receptors were collected from a human donor with chronic lymphocytic leukemia.

The chain carries TRBV6-5 and TRBJ2-7, with TRBD1 identical over 9 bases. The junction had 5 bases not matched to a gene; V was cut back by 5 bases and J by 0 bases. The CDR3 runs 15 residues. The germline V gene has CDR1 MNHEY and CDR2 SVGAGI. The CDR3 DNA reads as TGTGCCAGCAGTCAACGGGACAGGGCCTCCTACGAGCAGTACTTC. It encodes CASSQRDRASYEQYF.

The chain joins TRBV10-2 to TRBJ1-4; D gene ambiguous. The germline V gene has CDR1 WSHSY and CDR2 SAAADI. The CDR3 is 17 residues long. With 6 bases removed from V and 8 bases from J, the gap between germline ends came to 25 bases. CDR3: CASSPTPNSYSGEKLFF. DNA of the CDR3: TGCGCCAGCAGCCCGACCCCCAACAGCTACAGCGGGGAAAAACTGTTTTTT.

This clone occurred a few times. This chain links TRBV18 with TRBJ1-3; D is unclear. Between the trimmed V and J ends, which lost 11 bases and 0 bases, there was a span of 14 bases. The CDR3 contains 14 residues. The germline gives CDR1 KGHSH, CDR2 LQKENI. The CDR3 here is CAGRATHSGNTIYF. The CDR3 DNA is TGTGCCGGTCGAGCGACCCACTCTGGAAACACCATATATTTT.

The CDR3 DNA reads TGCGCCAGCAGCCTCTTACTCGGGGGAGGCCGGAGCTCCTATAATTCACCCCTCCACTTT. Protein sequence: CASSLLLGGGRSSYNSPLHF. V usage is TRBV4-1 and J usage is TRBJ1-6; D possibly corresponds to TRBD1 (5 bases). The CDR3 runs 20 residues. Germline CDR1 and CDR2: MGHRA and YSYEKL. Trimming removed 4 bases from V and 0 bases from J, with 22 bases in between.

V and J are TRBV6-5 and TRBJ2-7; D gene ambiguous. V was pared by 1 base and J by 6 bases, with 7 bases between. This CDR3 has 12 amino acids. The V gene's germline CDR1 is MNHEY and CDR2 SVGAGI. DNA for the CDR3: TGTGCCAGCAGTTACTGGGTTTGCGAGCAGTACTTC. Its protein product is CASSYWVCEQYF.

CDR3 protein: CASSFPPVPSEQYF. CDR3 in DNA: TGTGCCAGCAGCTTCCCGCCAGTTCCCTCCGAGCAGTACTTC. This sequence joins TRBV7-6 and TRBJ2-7; D is uncertain. The V end was cut by 3 bases, the J end by 6 bases, with 15 bases between. CDR3 size: 14 residues. Looked up from germline, CDR1 is SGHVS and CDR2 is FNYEAQ.

The chain couples TRBV10-3 to TRBJ2-3; 8 bases align to TRBD1. The V gene end was trimmed by 8 bases and the J gene end by 2 bases; junction bases not matched to a gene: 3. The CDR3 is made up of 13 amino acids. The germline CDR1 and CDR2 sequences are ENHRY and SYGVKD. CDR3 sequence reads: CAIQGQDTDTQYF. DNA for the CDR3: TGTGCCATCCAGGGACAGGACACAGATACGCAGTATTTT.

The V and J genes are TRBV4-1 and TRBJ2-7, with D possibly TRBD1 on 6 matching bases. This CDR3 is 15 amino acids long. V was pared by 2 bases and J by 2 bases, with 13 bases between. Germline V gene sequence: CDR1 MGHRA, CDR2 YSYEKL. The CDR3 DNA is TGCGCCAGCAGCCAATGGTGGGACACCCCCTACGAGCAGTACTTC. Amino acids: CASSQWWDTPYEQYF.

The V gene is TRBV28, the J gene TRBJ2-7, with no clear D. V lost 7 bases to trimming and J lost 2 bases, with 21 bases between them. The CDR3 is made up of 16 amino acids. Germline CDR1 MDHEN, CDR2 SYDVKM. CDR3 nucleotides: TGTGCCAGCACCTCCCCCGTGAGCGCGCTCGCCTACGAGCAGTACTTC. It encodes CASTSPVSALAYEQYF.

The chain uses TRBV29-1 and TRBJ2-7, with a weak D call TRBD1 (5 bases). Per germline, CDR1 SQVTM and CDR2 ANQGSEA. Trimming shortened V by 5 bases and J by 3 bases, and 14 bases separated the two germline ends. The CDR3 consists of 13 residues. The CDR3 DNA follows: TGCAGCGTTCGCAGGGATCCGGGCTACGAGCAGTACTTC. Its translation is CSVRRDPGYEQYF.

This clone was observed once. This chain joins TRBV19 and TRBJ2-7, with D uncertain. Germline V lookup: CDR1 LNHDA, CDR2 SQIVND (reference sequence). This CDR3 has 12 residues. V shed 3 bases and J shed 10 bases, with 13 bases lying between them. CDR3 nucleotides: TGTGCCAGTAGTATCCGTGGGGAAAAACAGTACTTC. Protein sequence: CASSIRGEKQYF.

J is TRBJ1-1 and V is TRBV19, with D hard to call. Trimming shortened V by 7 bases and J by 7 bases, and 16 bases separated the two germline ends. The germline V gene encodes CDR1 LNHDA and CDR2 SQIVND (reference sequence). CDR3 length: 13 amino acids. CDR3 region: CASNIFGSGEAFF. CDR3 coding DNA: TGTGCCAGTAATATCTTCGGGTCTGGTGAAGCTTTCTTT.

V is TRBV15 and J is TRBJ2-7; 9 bases map to TRBD2. From germline, CDR1 is LNHNV and CDR2 YYDKDF (reference sequence). The length of the CDR3 is 14 residues. Germline trimming cut 3 bases from V and 3 bases from J; bases unmatched to any gene: 3. CDR3 region: CATSSLAGRYEQYF. CDR3 in DNA: TGTGCCACCAGCAGTCTAGCGGGGCGCTACGAGCAGTACTTC.

The gene calls are TRBV7-2 and TRBJ2-1; TRBD2 is a possible D gene (6 bases). Germline V CDR1 and CDR2: SGHTA, FQGNSA. Trimming cost V 2 bases and J 9 bases, with 11 bases left between them. The CDR3 has 13 amino acids. The CDR3 DNA is TGTGCCAGCAGCTTATACCGGGAGTTTGAGCAGTTCTTC. Protein sequence: CASSLYREFEQFF.

V usage is TRBV19 and J usage is TRBJ1-4; the D gene is possibly TRBD1 (5 bases). Germline-derived CDR1 and CDR2 are LNHDA and SQIVND (reference sequence). Trimming took 3 bases from V and 4 from J, leaving 15 bases between them. The CDR3 extends over 16 amino acids. DNA of the CDR3: TGTGCCAGTAGTATGGTCAGGGCCAGCGGTAATGAAAAACTGTTTTTT. Encoded protein: CASSMVRASGNEKLFF.

The CDR3 DNA reads TGTGCCAGCAGTTTCGGTCGACAGCGCTATGGCTACACCTTC. Translation gives CASSFGRQRYGYTF. The chain joins TRBV27 to TRBJ1-2, with D possibly matching TRBD1 (5 bases). Germline assignment: CDR1 MNHEY and CDR2 SMNVEV (reference sequence). The CDR3 runs to 14 residues. V lost 3 bases, J lost 4 bases, and 12 bases lay in between.

This clone came up once. The chain joins TRBV7-8 to TRBJ2-1, with D perhaps matching TRBD1 (6 bases). The V gene lost 2 bases and the J gene lost 1 base, with 12 bases spanning the gap. The germline CDR1 and CDR2 sequences are SGHVS and FQNEAQ. The CDR3 covers 16 residues. The chain's CDR3 is CASSLTGRGSYNEQFF. CDR3 DNA sequence: TGTGCCAGCAGCTTAACGGGCAGGGGTTCCTACAATGAGCAGTTCTTC.

The chain combines TRBV7-6 with TRBJ1-3; perhaps TRBD1 as D (5 bases). The CDR3 runs 17 residues. V lost 4 bases, J lost 4 bases, and 20 bases lay in between. Germline assignment: CDR1 SGHVS and CDR2 FNYEAQ. CDR3 DNA sequence: TGTGCCAGCAGCTCGGACCCGCCGGGGGGTGGAGGAAACACCATATATTTT. Translated, it gives CASSSDPPGGGGNTIYF.

This clone was seen once. The rearrangement uses TRBV5-4 and TRBJ1-2, with a tentative D call TRBD1 (5 bases). V shed 4 bases and J shed 3 bases, with 13 bases lying between them. Germline values: CDR1 SGHNT, CDR2 YYREEE (reference sequence). The CDR3 spans 14 residues. CDR3 protein: CASSPRGGDYGYTF. For the CDR3, the DNA is TGTGCCAGCAGCCCTCGGGGAGGGGACTATGGCTACACCTTC. Combining the CDR3 with reference TRBV5-4 and TRBJ1-2 gives the whole variable domain ETGVTQSPTHLIKTRGQQVTLRCSSQSGHNTVSWYQQALGQGPQFIFQYYREEENGRGNFPPRFSGLQFPNYSSELNVNALELDDSALYLCASSPRGGDYGYTFGSGTRLTVV.

This clone showed up just a few times. The J gene is TRBJ1-5, the V gene TRBV19; possibly TRBD1 for D (6 bases). CDR1 and CDR2 (germline): LNHDA, SQIVND (reference sequence). The ends were cut back, 2 bases at V and 4 bases at J, with 12 bases in the middle. The CDR3 is 15 residues long. The CDR3 sequence is CASSITRGRNQPQHF. The DNA of the CDR3 is TGTGCCAGTAGTATAACCAGGGGCCGTAATCAGCCCCAGCATTTT.

The rearrangement links TRBV5-1 to TRBJ2-5; D may be TRBD1 or TRBD2 (5 bases each). Germline assignment: CDR1 SGHRS and CDR2 YFSETQ. This CDR3 is built from 14 residues. V was trimmed by 2 bases and J by 3 bases, leaving 11 bases between them. The CDR3: CASSFGASEETQYF. The CDR3 DNA follows: TGCGCCAGCAGCTTCGGGGCTTCGGAAGAGACCCAGTACTTC.

The rearrangement joins TRBV28 to TRBJ2-6; possible D gene TRBD1, 6 bases. The CDR3 covers 17 residues. V was cut by 1 base and J by 0 bases, with 10 bases left in between. The germline V gene encodes CDR1 MDHEN and CDR2 SYDVKM. CDR3 protein: CASSLLGAVSGANVLTF. In nucleotides, the CDR3 is TGTGCCAGCAGTTTATTGGGGGCCGTCTCTGGGGCCAACGTCCTGACTTTC.